This TCR beta chain was identified in a study of shared clonotypes between healthy human individuals. Study observations and caveats: Richness estimates generally favored naive over memory subsets.

For this clone: Antigen unknown. The sample has other DNA sequences that encode this CDR3 too.

The assay was immunoSEQ multiplex PCR, and TCRdb's table has in-frame clones only and misses some. Seen here are just over 2,000,000 clones, roughly 94% observed once, and the top ten hold 0.13%. The ends lost 3 bases at V and 4 bases at J; junction bases unmatched: 3. The CDR3 totals 15 residues. Germline CDR1 and CDR2: SGHRS and YFSETQ. The TCR comes from a man in his late teens or twenties in good health. The chain carries TRBV5-1 and TRBJ2-1, with TRBD2 identical over 11 bases. Material: naive CD4+ T cells sorted from blood. Subset defined: CD45RA+ positively selected. The CDR3 DNA reads TGCGCCAGCAGCTCCCTAGCGGGGGGTTACAATGAGCAGTTCTTC. Protein sequence: CASSSLAGGYNEQFF.